This T cell receptor beta chain was captured by sequencing in a study of cytomegalovirus exposure and HLA in healthy donors. Overall study results and limits: In a later analysis, a missense DCLRE1C variant was linked to TCR beta V- and J-gene trimming. Analysis performed later showed TCR beta chains linked to HLA being more clonally expanded than equally common others.

The CDR3 totals 16 residues. Unmatched junction bases numbered 7, after V lost 3 bases and J lost 2 bases. Germline CDR1 is SGHRS and CDR2 is YFSETQ. Concerning this clone itself: The antigen remains unidentified.

Primers for the PCR totalled 60 Vbeta and 13 Jbeta. As originally analysed: It was a later analysis that counted about 80 million unique TCR beta chains, of which roughly 11 million were shared. Assay: immunoSEQ multiplex PCR; the TCRdb copy retains only in-frame clones and omits some. That table is the source of V, J and clone size, and D and trimming were worked out from the DNA. The repertoire holds about 67,000 clones, 75% to 90% seen once, with about 12% in the top ten. The gene calls are TRBV5-1 and TRBJ2-3; 9 bases align to TRBD2. The sequencing input was PBMCs. The TCR was taken from a woman aged 25 to 39 in good health and CMV-seropositive. For the CDR3, the DNA is TGCGCCAGCAGCTGGAGACTAGCGGCCGACACAGATACGCAGTATTTT. This codes for CASSWRLAADTDTQYF.